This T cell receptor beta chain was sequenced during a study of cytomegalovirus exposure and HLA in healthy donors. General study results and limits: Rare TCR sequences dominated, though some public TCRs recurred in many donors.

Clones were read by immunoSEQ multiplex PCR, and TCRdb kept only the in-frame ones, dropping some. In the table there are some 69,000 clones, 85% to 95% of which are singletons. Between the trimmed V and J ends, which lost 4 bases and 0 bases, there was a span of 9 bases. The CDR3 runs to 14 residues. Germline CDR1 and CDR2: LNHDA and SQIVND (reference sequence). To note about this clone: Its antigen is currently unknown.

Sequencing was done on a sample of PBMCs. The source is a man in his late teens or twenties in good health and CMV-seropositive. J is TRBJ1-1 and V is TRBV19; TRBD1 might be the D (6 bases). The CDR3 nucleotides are TGTGCCAGTAGTACGGACAGACTGAACACTGAAGCTTTCTTT. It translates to CASSTDRLNTEAFF. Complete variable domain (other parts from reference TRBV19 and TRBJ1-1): DGGITQSPKYLFRKEGQNVTLSCEQNLNHDAMYWYRQDPGQGLRLIYYSQIVNDFQKGDIAEGYSVSREKKESFPLTVTSAQKNPTAFYLCASSTDRLNTEAFFGQGTRLTVV.